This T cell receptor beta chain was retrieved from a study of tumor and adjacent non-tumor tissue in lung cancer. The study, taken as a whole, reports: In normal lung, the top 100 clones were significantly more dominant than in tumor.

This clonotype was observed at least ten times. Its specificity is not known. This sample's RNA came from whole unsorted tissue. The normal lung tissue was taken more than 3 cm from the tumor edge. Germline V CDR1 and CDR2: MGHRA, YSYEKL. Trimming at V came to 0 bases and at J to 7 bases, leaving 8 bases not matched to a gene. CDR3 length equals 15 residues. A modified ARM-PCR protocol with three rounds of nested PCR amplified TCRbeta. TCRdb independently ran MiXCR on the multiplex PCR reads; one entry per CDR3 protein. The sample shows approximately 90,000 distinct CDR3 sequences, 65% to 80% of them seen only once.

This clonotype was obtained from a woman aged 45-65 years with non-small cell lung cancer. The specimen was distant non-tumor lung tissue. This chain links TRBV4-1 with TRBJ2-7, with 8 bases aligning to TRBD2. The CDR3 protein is CASSQEGAGGGEQYF. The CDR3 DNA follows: TGCGCCAGCAGCCAAGAAGGGGCGGGAGGCGGAGAGCAGTACTTC.